Described below is a single T cell receptor beta chain sequence and its context. This sample is part of a study of blood T cell repertoires in COVID-19. Assay: immunoSEQ multiplex PCR; the TCRdb copy retains only in-frame clones and omits some. The sample contains about 150,000 clones, about 90% of which appear only once. Germline CDR1 SGHRS, CDR2 YFSETQ. The CDR3 contains 14 residues. Trimming took 4 bases from V and 2 from J; bases not matched to a gene: 4. The source of this sequence is a man in his fifties with acute or convalescent COVID-19. The rearrangement links TRBV5-1 to TRBJ2-3, with 7 nucleotides matching TRBD2. Material for sequencing was peripheral blood. In DNA, the CDR3 is TGCGCCAGCAGCACGACTAGCCCCACAGATACGCAGTATTTT. It is translated as CASSTTSPTDTQYF.